A single sample gave rise to the 32 T cell receptor beta chains below, sequenced in a study of cytomegalovirus exposure and HLA in healthy donors. A multiplex PCR was run with 60 Vbeta primers and 13 Jbeta primers. TCRdb's table, derived via immunoSEQ multiplex PCR, lists solely in-frame clones and lacks some. The sample lists 150,000 to 180,000 clones; 70% to 80% were seen once. Sequenced material: PBMCs. These receptors were taken from a man aged 25 to 40 in good health and CMV-seropositive.

The CDR3 region has the DNA TGTGCCAGCAGGGGACCAGGGGAAAACTATGGCTACACCTTC. This translates into CASRGPGENYGYTF. V is TRBV11-2 and J is TRBJ1-2; possibly TRBD1 for D (6 bases). In germline, CDR1 is SGHAT, CDR2 FQNNGV. V was clipped by 6 bases and J by 2 bases, with 13 bases between them. This CDR3 comprises 14 residues.

The rearrangement links TRBV19 to TRBJ1-4; D unclear. The V end was cut by 5 bases, the J end by 8 bases, with 18 bases between. CDR3 size: 15 residues. Germline values: CDR1 LNHDA, CDR2 SQIVND (reference sequence). The CDR3 nucleotides read TGTGCCAGTAGTCCCCCCGGGTTCGCCGGCGAAAAACTGTTTTTT. Its translation: CASSPPGFAGEKLFF.

This chain links TRBV19 with TRBJ2-1, with TRBD2 matching over 14 bases. This CDR3 region has 16 residues. CDR1 and CDR2 (germline): LNHDA, SQIVND (reference sequence). With V trimmed by 3 bases and J by 10 bases, 8 bases remained unmatched. CDR3 nucleotides: TGTGCCAGTAGTATGGGAGGGACTAGCGGGAGTCGGGAGCAGTTCTTC. Residues: CASSMGGTSGSREQFF. The entire variable domain, with the rest obtained from reference TRBV19 and TRBJ2-1, is as follows: DGGITQSPKYLFRKEGQNVTLSCEQNLNHDAMYWYRQDPGQGLRLIYYSQIVNDFQKGDIAEGYSVSREKKESFPLTVTSAQKNPTAFYLCASSMGGTSGSREQFFGPGTRLTVL.

The CDR3 sequence is CASSSPGSGNTIYF. CDR3 bases: TGTGCCAGCAGTTCGCCGGGCTCTGGAAACACCATATATTTT. The chain uses TRBV27 and TRBJ1-3; no clear D gene. The CDR3 extends over 14 amino acids. The V and J ends lost 4 bases and 0 bases respectively, with 7 bases between them. The germline gives CDR1 MNHEY, CDR2 SMNVEV (reference sequence).

The V and J genes are TRBV27 and TRBJ2-7, with TRBD1 matching 11 bases. V lost 2 bases to trimming and J lost 2 bases; unmatched junction nucleotides: 8. The CDR3 totals 17 residues. Per germline, CDR1 MNHEY and CDR2 SMNVEV (reference sequence). Written as DNA, the CDR3 is TGTGCCAGCAGTTTAACCCGGACAGGGGGCATCCCCTACGAGCAGTACTTC. It codes for CASSLTRTGGIPYEQYF.

The rearrangement joins TRBV28 to TRBJ1-2; perhaps TRBD1 as D (6 bases). Germline V gene lookup returns CDR1 MDHEN and CDR2 SYDVKM. Trimming stripped 3 bases from V and 4 bases from J, with 21 bases between. The CDR3 loop spans 17 amino acids. CDR3 nucleotide sequence: TGTGCCAGCAGTTTTTACAGGGTTGGACCCAGCGCCTATGGCTACACCTTC. Translation: CASSFYRVGPSAYGYTF.

This clone showed up just a few times. The chain joins TRBV5-1 to TRBJ2-7, with TRBD2 identical over 12 bases. The germline V gene has CDR1 SGHRS and CDR2 YFSETQ. The V segment lost 4 bases and the J segment 4 bases; nucleotides outside the gene matches: 9. The CDR3 runs to 16 residues. For the CDR3, the DNA is TGCGCCAGCAGCCGGGGGGGCACTAGCGGGGGGTACGAGCAGTACTTC. The encoded protein is CASSRGGTSGGYEQYF.

The rearrangement uses TRBV4-3 and TRBJ2-1, with 8 bases matching TRBD2. Losses at the gene ends were 1 base for V and 0 bases for J; bases not matched to a gene: 5. This CDR3 is built from 17 residues. Germline CDR1 reads LGHNA; CDR2 reads YSLEER. CDR3 loop: CASSQGAGASSYNEQFF. The CDR3 coding sequence is TGCGCCAGCAGCCAAGGAGCGGGGGCCAGCTCCTACAATGAGCAGTTCTTC.

The V call is TRBV4-1, the J call TRBJ1-4, with no clear D. Trimming left V 3 bases short and J 0 bases short, with 5 bases between. The germline V gene encodes CDR1 MGHRA and CDR2 YSYEKL. CDR3 length: 14 residues. CDR3 in amino acids: CASSHLATNEKLFF. The CDR3 nucleotides read TGCGCCAGCAGCCATCTCGCAACTAATGAAAAACTGTTTTTT.

This clone was recorded only once. The CDR3 bases are TGTGCCAGCAGTTTAGCAGACAGGCTAAACTATGGCTACACCTTC. It encodes CASSLADRLNYGYTF. The V and J genes are TRBV28 and TRBJ1-2, with D possibly being TRBD1 (6 bases). The CDR3 spans 15 residues. Germline V gene data show CDR1 as MDHEN and CDR2 as SYDVKM. The V end lost 2 bases, the J end lost 2 bases, and 12 bases lay between the germline ends.

V gene TRBV30 combines with J gene TRBJ1-4, with 10 bases matching TRBD1. The CDR3 covers 15 residues. The V gene end was trimmed by 0 bases and the J gene end by 8 bases; junction bases not matched to a gene: 6. Germline loops: CDR1 GTSNPN, CDR2 SVGIG (reference sequence). CDR3 DNA: TGTGCCTGGAGTGTGACAGGGGGCGCGGGAGAAAAACTGTTTTTT. It is translated as CAWSVTGGAGEKLFF.

This clone was observed once. V usage is TRBV9 and J usage is TRBJ1-2; TRBD1 matches at 8 bases. This CDR3 is 15 amino acids long. V lost 4 bases, J lost 4 bases, and 9 bases stayed unmatched. The germline gives CDR1 SGDLS, CDR2 YYNGEE. DNA for the CDR3: TGTGCCAGCAGCCTGACCTCAGGGGGCGGCTATGGCTACACCTTC. Protein sequence: CASSLTSGGGYGYTF.

This clone was seen only once. J is TRBJ2-1 and V is TRBV4-1, with unresolved D. The length of the CDR3 is 12 residues. V was cut by 4 bases and J by 10 bases, with 11 bases left in between. Germline lookup yields CDR1 MGHRA and CDR2 YSYEKL. The CDR3 DNA reads TGCGCCAGCAGCCTCCTAGAAGGAGAGCAGTTCTTC. Residues: CASSLLEGEQFF.

The rearrangement uses TRBV7-2 and TRBJ2-5; 10 nucleotides line up with TRBD1. Looked up from germline, CDR1 is SGHTA and CDR2 is FQGNSA. After removal of 4 bases from V and 5 bases from J, the junction contained 16 bases not matched to a gene. The CDR3 extends over 18 amino acids. Here the CDR3 DNA reads TGTGCCAGCAGCTCGAGACAGGGGGCCTTATCCCAGCGCGAGACCCAGTACTTC. This gives the protein CASSSRQGALSQRETQYF.

This chain uses TRBV6-1 with TRBJ1-2; D is ambiguous. V was trimmed by 2 bases and J by 5 bases, leaving 9 bases between them. The germline gives CDR1 MNHNS, CDR2 SASEGT. The CDR3 sequence is 13 residues long. CDR3 residues: CASSERQDYGYTF. For the CDR3, the DNA is TGTGCCAGCAGTGAACGGCAGGATTATGGCTACACCTTC.

V and J are TRBV30 and TRBJ1-1; D may be TRBD1 (6 bases). CDR3 length equals 12 residues. V was cut by 8 bases and J by 4 bases, with 14 bases left in between. Germline lookup yields CDR1 GTSNPN and CDR2 SVGIG (reference sequence). The chain's CDR3 is CAVEGETTEAFF. The CDR3 DNA follows: TGTGCCGTTGAGGGGGAGACCACTGAAGCTTTCTTT.

J is TRBJ1-4 and V is TRBV28, with D hard to call. V was cut by 6 bases and J by 8 bases, with 10 bases left in between. Germline CDR1 and CDR2: MDHEN and SYDVKM. There are 12 residues in the CDR3. The CDR3 nucleotides read TGTGCCAGCAGCTTTTCGGGGGAAAAACTGTTTTTT. It codes for CASSFSGEKLFF.

The gene calls are TRBV5-4 and TRBJ2-2, with D perhaps TRBD1 (5 bases). Trimming pared 0 bases from V and 6 bases from J, leaving 18 bases between. This CDR3 is built from 17 residues. Germline assignment: CDR1 SGHNT and CDR2 YYREEE (reference sequence). The CDR3, as DNA: TGTGCCAGCAGCTTGGCCTGGGTGGGGCGTGGGGCCGGGGAGCTGTTTTTT. Its protein product is CASSLAWVGRGAGELFF. Combining the CDR3 with reference TRBV5-4 and TRBJ2-2 gives the whole variable domain ETGVTQSPTHLIKTRGQQVTLRCSSQSGHNTVSWYQQALGQGPQFIFQYYREEENGRGNFPPRFSGLQFPNYSSELNVNALELDDSALYLCASSLAWVGRGAGELFFGEGSRLTVL.

The chain recombines TRBV5-5 with TRBJ1-2, with TRBD1 matching 9 bases. The J segment lost 2 bases and the V segment lost 1 base, leaving 3 bases of the junction unmatched. CDR1 SGHKS and CDR2 YYEKEE come from the germline V gene (reference sequence). This CDR3 is built from 15 residues. Written as DNA, the CDR3 is TGTGCCAGCAGCTTGCCCGGACAGGGGAACTATGGCTACACCTTC. Its protein product is CASSLPGQGNYGYTF.

The chain recombines TRBV7-2 with TRBJ1-5, with D possibly TRBD1 on 5 matching bases. Germline V lookup: CDR1 SGHTA, CDR2 FQGNSA. Trimming stripped 2 bases from V and 3 bases from J, with 14 bases between. This CDR3 comprises 16 residues. CDR3 bases: TGTGCCAGCAGCTTAACGGGGCGGGGGGACAATCAGCCCCAGCATTTT. Translating gives CASSLTGRGDNQPQHF.

This sequence joins TRBV5-8 and TRBJ2-1; TRBD1 matches 10 bases. CDR1 and CDR2 (germline): SGHTS, YDEGEE. J gave up 8 bases and V 7 bases, and 9 bases lay outside the gene matches. CDR3 length equals 14 residues. CDR3 loop: CASLAKGTGDEQFF. The DNA of the CDR3 is TGTGCCAGCCTTGCTAAGGGGACAGGGGATGAGCAGTTCTTC.

This chain links TRBV19 with TRBJ1-5; no definite D call. Trimming shortened V by 5 bases and J by 3 bases, and 5 bases separated the two germline ends. The CDR3 consists of 12 residues. CDR1 and CDR2 (germline): LNHDA, SQIVND (reference sequence). The CDR3 DNA follows: TGTGCCAGTAGTTTCCACAATCAGCCCCAGCATTTT. This sequence encodes CASSFHNQPQHF.

The CDR3 sequence: CASSKDLAGSPYEQYF. The CDR3 DNA reads as TGTGCCAGCAGCAAAGACCTAGCGGGGTCACCCTACGAGCAGTACTTC. This rearrangement joins TRBV21-1 to TRBJ2-7; the table's D call TRBD2 went unverified against the DNA. TRBV21-1 is an annotated pseudogene. The length of the CDR3 is 16 residues.

The rearrangement links TRBV5-5 to TRBJ2-5; weak D call: TRBD2 (5 bases). CDR3 length: 15 amino acids. With 3 bases removed from V and 2 bases from J, the gap between germline ends came to 14 bases. CDR1 is SGHKS, CDR2 YYEKEE, per germline (reference sequence). CDR3 protein: CASSYPERRQETQYF. The CDR3 DNA is TGTGCCAGCAGCTATCCGGAGCGGAGACAAGAGACCCAGTACTTC.

The V call is TRBV13, the J call TRBJ1-1, with D possibly being TRBD1 (6 bases). Trimming took 2 bases from V and 3 from J, leaving 13 bases between them. This CDR3 comprises 15 residues. Germline-derived CDR1 and CDR2 are PRHDT and FYEKMQ (reference sequence). The CDR3 loop reads CASSLMGAKDTEAFF. The CDR3, as DNA: TGTGCCAGCAGCTTAATGGGGGCTAAGGACACTGAAGCTTTCTTT. Full variable domain (rest looked up from reference TRBV13 and TRBJ1-1): AAGVIQSPRHLIKEKRETATLKCYPIPRHDTVYWYQQGPGQDPQFLISFYEKMQSDKGSIPDRFSAQQFSDYHSELNMSSLELGDSALYFCASSLMGAKDTEAFFGQGTRLTVV.

V gene TRBV11-3 combines with J gene TRBJ2-1, with TRBD2 matching 13 bases. J was trimmed by 3 bases and V by 5 bases; bases with no gene match: 4. This CDR3 spans 16 amino acids. In germline, CDR1 is SGHNT, CDR2 YENEEA. CDR3 amino acids: CASSARTSGSYNEQFF. The CDR3 DNA follows: TGTGCCAGCAGCGCCAGGACTAGCGGGAGCTACAATGAGCAGTTCTTC.

This chain joins TRBV7-2 and TRBJ1-2; the D is unclear. The germline V and J ends were trimmed by 4 bases and 8 bases, with 14 bases remaining between them. Germline V lookup: CDR1 SGHTA, CDR2 FQGNSA. This CDR3 has 13 amino acids. CDR3 protein: CASSSRSPRGYTF. In nucleotides, the CDR3 is TGTGCCAGCAGCTCTCGGAGCCCGAGGGGCTACACCTTC.

The chain carries TRBV18 and TRBJ1-1, with TRBD1 matching 8 bases. The V gene end was trimmed by 2 bases and the J gene end by 1 base; junction bases not matched to a gene: 6. The CDR3 extends over 16 amino acids. Germline-derived CDR1 and CDR2 are KGHSH and LQKENI. The CDR3 nucleotides are TGTGCCAGCTCACCAGGACAGGGCAGCCGGAACACTGAAGCTTTCTTT. This gives the protein CASSPGQGSRNTEAFF.

This clone has more than one count but fewer than ten. The chain couples TRBV7-9 to TRBJ2-3; the D gene is possibly TRBD1 (6 bases). Per the germline V gene, CDR1 is SEHNR and CDR2 is FQNEAQ (reference sequence). The CDR3 spans 13 residues. V was cut by 8 bases and J by 0 bases, with 9 bases left in between. CDR3 in amino acids: CASLRGSTDTQYF. The CDR3 DNA is TGTGCCAGCCTAAGGGGGAGCACAGATACGCAGTATTTT.

The V gene is TRBV10-1, the J gene TRBJ2-7; D uncertain. V gave up 5 bases and J gave up 0 bases, with 8 bases separating them. The CDR3 covers 13 residues. Germline CDR1 reads WNHNN; CDR2 reads SYGVQD (reference sequence). In DNA form, the CDR3 reads TGCGCCAGCAGTTACTACCCCTCCTACGAGCAGTACTTC. Translation: CASSYYPSYEQYF.

The rearrangement uses TRBV5-1 and TRBJ2-3, with 8 bases that match TRBD2. V dropped 4 bases and J dropped 2; count of bases not matched to a gene: 6. There are 15 residues in the CDR3. The germline V gene has CDR1 SGHRS and CDR2 YFSETQ. The CDR3 region is CASSPAGAHTDTQYF. In nucleotides, the CDR3 is TGCGCCAGCAGCCCAGCGGGGGCCCACACAGATACGCAGTATTTT.

The chain couples TRBV2 to TRBJ1-2; TRBD1 might be the D (6 bases). With 0 bases removed from V and 13 bases from J, the gap between germline ends came to 18 bases. The CDR3 has 14 amino acids. Looked up from germline, CDR1 is SNHLY and CDR2 is FYNNEI. The CDR3 protein is CASSEALRGQRLTF. The DNA for the CDR3 is TGTGCCAGCAGTGAAGCGCTTCGGGGACAACGCCTCACCTTC. Looking up the rest from reference TRBV2 and TRBJ1-2 gives the full variable domain: EPEVTQTPSHQVTQMGQEVILRCVPISNHLYFYWYRQILGQKVEFLVSFYNNEISEKSEIFDDQFSVERPDGSNFTLKIRSTKLEDSAMYFCASSEALRGQRLTFGSGTRLTVV.